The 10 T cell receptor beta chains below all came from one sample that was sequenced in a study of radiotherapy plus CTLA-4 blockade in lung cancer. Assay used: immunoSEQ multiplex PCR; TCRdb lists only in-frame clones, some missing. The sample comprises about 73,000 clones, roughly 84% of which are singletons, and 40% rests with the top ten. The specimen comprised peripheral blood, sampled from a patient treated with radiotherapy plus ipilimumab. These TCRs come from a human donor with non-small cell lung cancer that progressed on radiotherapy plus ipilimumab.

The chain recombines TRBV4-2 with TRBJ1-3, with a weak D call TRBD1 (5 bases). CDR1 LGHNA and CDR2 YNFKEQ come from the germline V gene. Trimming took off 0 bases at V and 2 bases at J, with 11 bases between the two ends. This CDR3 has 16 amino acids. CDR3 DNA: TGTGCCAGCAGCCAAGAGGGGACTAGGGCTGGAAACACCATATATTTT. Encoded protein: CASSQEGTRAGNTIYF.

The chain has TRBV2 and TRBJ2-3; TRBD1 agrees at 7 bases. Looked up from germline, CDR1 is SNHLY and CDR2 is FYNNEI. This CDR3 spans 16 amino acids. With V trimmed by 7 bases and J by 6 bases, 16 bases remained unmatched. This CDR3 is CASTQTRTGPQDTQYF. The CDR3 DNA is TGTGCCAGCACCCAAACCAGGACAGGCCCCCAGGATACGCAGTATTTT.

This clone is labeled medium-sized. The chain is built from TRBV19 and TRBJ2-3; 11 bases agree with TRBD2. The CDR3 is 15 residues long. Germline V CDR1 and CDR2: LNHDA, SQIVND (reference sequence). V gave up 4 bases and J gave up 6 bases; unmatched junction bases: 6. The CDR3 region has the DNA TGTGCCAGTAGTACCGTAGCGGGAGGGCCTGATACGCAGTATTTT. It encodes CASSTVAGGPDTQYF. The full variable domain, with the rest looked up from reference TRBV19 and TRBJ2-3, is DGGITQSPKYLFRKEGQNVTLSCEQNLNHDAMYWYRQDPGQGLRLIYYSQIVNDFQKGDIAEGYSVSREKKESFPLTVTSAQKNPTAFYLCASSTVAGGPDTQYFGPGTRLTVL.

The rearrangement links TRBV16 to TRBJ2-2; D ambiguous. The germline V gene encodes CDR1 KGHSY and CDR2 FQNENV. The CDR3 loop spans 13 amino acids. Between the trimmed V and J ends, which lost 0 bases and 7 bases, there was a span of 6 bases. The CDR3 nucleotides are TGTGCCAGCAGCCAATCTGGCGGCGGGGAGCTGTTTTTT. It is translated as CASSQSGGGELFF.

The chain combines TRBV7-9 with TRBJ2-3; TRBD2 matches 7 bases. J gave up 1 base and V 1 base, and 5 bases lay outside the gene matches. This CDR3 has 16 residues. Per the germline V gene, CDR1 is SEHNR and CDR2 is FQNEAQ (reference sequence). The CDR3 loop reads CASSLVGLAGTDTQYF. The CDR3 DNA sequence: TGTGCCAGCAGCTTAGTTGGTCTAGCGGGCACAGATACGCAGTATTTT.

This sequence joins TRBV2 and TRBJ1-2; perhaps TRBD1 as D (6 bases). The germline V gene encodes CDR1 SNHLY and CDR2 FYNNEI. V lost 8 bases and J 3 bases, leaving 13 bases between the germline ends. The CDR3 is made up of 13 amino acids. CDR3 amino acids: CASVKGGDYGYTF. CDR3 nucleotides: TGTGCCAGCGTCAAGGGGGGTGACTATGGCTACACCTTC.

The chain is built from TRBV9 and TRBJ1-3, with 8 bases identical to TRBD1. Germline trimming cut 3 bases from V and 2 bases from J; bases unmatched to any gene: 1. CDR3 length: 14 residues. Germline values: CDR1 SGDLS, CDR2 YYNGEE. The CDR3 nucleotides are TGTGCCAGCAGCGCACAGGGGGCTGGAAACACCATATATTTT. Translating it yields CASSAQGAGNTIYF. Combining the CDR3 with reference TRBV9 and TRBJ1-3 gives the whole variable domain DSGVTQTPKHLITATGQRVTLRCSPRSGDLSVYWYQQSLDQGLQFLIQYYNGEERAKGNILERFSAQQFPDLHSELNLSSLELGDSALYFCASSAQGAGNTIYFGEGSWLTVV.

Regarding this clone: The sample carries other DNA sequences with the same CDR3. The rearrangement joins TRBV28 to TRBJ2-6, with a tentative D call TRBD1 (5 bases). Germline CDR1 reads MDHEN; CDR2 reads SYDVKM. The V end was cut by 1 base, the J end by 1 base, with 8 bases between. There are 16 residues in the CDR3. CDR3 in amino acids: CASSLLAGSGANVLTF. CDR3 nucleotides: TGTGCCAGCAGTTTATTGGCAGGGTCTGGGGCCAACGTCCTGACTTTC.

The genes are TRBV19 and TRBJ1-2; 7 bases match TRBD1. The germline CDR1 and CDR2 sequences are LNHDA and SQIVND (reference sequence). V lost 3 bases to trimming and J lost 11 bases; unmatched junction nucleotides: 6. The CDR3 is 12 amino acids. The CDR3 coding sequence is TGTGCCAGTAGTATGGGACAGACTGCTTACACCTTC. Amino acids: CASSMGQTAYTF.

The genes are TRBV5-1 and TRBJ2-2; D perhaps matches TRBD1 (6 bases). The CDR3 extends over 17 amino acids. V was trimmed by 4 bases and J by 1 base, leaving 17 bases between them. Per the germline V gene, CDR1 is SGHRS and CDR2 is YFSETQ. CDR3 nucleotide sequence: TGCGCCAGCAGCCATGAGGGGGACGGATGGAACACCGGGGAGCTGTTTTTT. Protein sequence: CASSHEGDGWNTGELFF.